These 13 T cell receptor beta chains originate from one sample sequenced in a study of cytomegalovirus exposure and HLA in healthy donors. Both 60 Vbeta primers and 13 Jbeta primers went into the PCR. Only in-frame clones appear in the TCRdb table, and some are missing; sequencing was by immunoSEQ multiplex PCR. The sample has some 200,000 clones, 75% to 90% seen once; the top ten hold roughly 0.8%. The source material was PBMCs. These receptors were collected from a woman aged 18 to 35 in good health and CMV-seronegative.

In nucleotides, the CDR3 is TGTGCCAGCAGGCCCCCAGGACAGGGGGCGGATGAGCAGTTCTTC. Its translation: CASRPPGQGADEQFF. This chain links TRBV6-6 with TRBJ2-1, with TRBD1 matching 11 bases. The CDR3 covers 15 residues. The J segment lost 8 bases and the V segment lost 6 bases, leaving 9 bases of the junction unmatched. Germline V gene sequence: CDR1 MNHNY, CDR2 SVGAGI (reference sequence).

V usage is TRBV13 and J usage is TRBJ2-3; D is possibly TRBD1 (5 bases). The CDR3 has 17 residues. The germline V gene has CDR1 PRHDT and CDR2 FYEKMQ (reference sequence). V was clipped by 2 bases and J by 0 bases, with 15 bases between them. CDR3 sequence reads: CASSLPDSTVSTDTQYF. The CDR3 DNA reads as TGTGCCAGCAGCTTACCCGACAGCACAGTTAGCACAGATACGCAGTATTTT.

The rearrangement joins TRBV25-1 to TRBJ1-1, with D possibly TRBD1 on 5 matching bases. Looked up from germline, CDR1 is MGHDK and CDR2 is SYGVNS. The CDR3 has 11 residues. V was trimmed by 2 bases and J by 8 bases, leaving 6 bases between them. The DNA of the CDR3 is TGTGCCAGCAGTGAAAACAGGGAAGCTTTCTTT. Translated: CASSENREAFF.

The chain couples TRBV14 to TRBJ2-1; 12 bases match TRBD2. The germline gives CDR1 SGHDN, CDR2 FVKESK. Trimming cost V 1 base and J 8 bases; bases outside gene matches: 9. The CDR3 runs 17 residues. The CDR3 DNA follows: TGTGCCAGCAGCCAAGGGAAACTAGCGGGAGGTAGGGATGAGCAGTTCTTC. Amino acids: CASSQGKLAGGRDEQFF.

This rearrangement joins TRBV5-4 to TRBJ1-1, with 9 bases aligning to TRBD1. Germline lookup yields CDR1 SGHNT and CDR2 YYREEE (reference sequence). The CDR3 loop spans 14 amino acids. J gave up 4 bases and V 4 bases, and 5 bases lay outside the gene matches. The CDR3 is CASSLWTGATEAFF. The CDR3 DNA sequence: TGTGCCAGCAGCCTTTGGACAGGGGCCACTGAAGCTTTCTTT.

The chain is built from TRBV29-1 and TRBJ2-7, with D possibly TRBD1 on 6 matching bases. The CDR3 runs 11 residues. Germline V CDR1 and CDR2: SQVTM, ANQGSEA. V was cut by 5 bases and J by 2 bases, with 7 bases left in between. CDR3 sequence reads: CSVRGTYEQYF. CDR3 in DNA: TGCAGCGTTAGGGGGACCTACGAGCAGTACTTC.

The chain has TRBV19 and TRBJ1-4; D uncertain. V gave up 5 bases and J gave up 6 bases, with 19 bases separating them. CDR1 is LNHDA and CDR2 is SQIVND in the germline V gene (reference sequence). This CDR3 contains 16 residues. The CDR3 reads CASSVSPRDSDEKLFF. CDR3 DNA: TGTGCCAGTAGTGTGTCCCCAAGAGATTCGGATGAAAAACTGTTTTTT.

As for this clone: Other DNA sequences in this specimen translate into the identical CDR3. The rearrangement uses TRBV7-9 and TRBJ2-5; D is unresolved. V dropped 6 bases and J dropped 3 bases, with 11 bases sitting between them. Germline CDR1 reads SEHNR; CDR2 reads FQNEAQ (reference sequence). This CDR3 is 13 amino acids long. The CDR3 DNA sequence: TGTGCCAGCAGTCTACCCGGAGAAGAGACCCAGTACTTC. Translating it yields CASSLPGEETQYF. The variable domain in full, completed from reference TRBV7-9 and TRBJ2-5, reads DTGVSQNPRHKITKRGQNVTFRCDPISEHNRLYWYRQTLGQGPEFLTYFQNEAQLEKSRLLSDRFSAERPKGSFSTLEIQRTEQGDSAMYLCASSLPGEETQYFGPGTRLLVL.

The rearrangement uses TRBV6-5 and TRBJ2-1; 9 bases fit TRBD1. V was clipped by 6 bases and J by 7 bases; unmatched bases: 10. There are 15 residues in the CDR3. In germline, CDR1 is MNHEY, CDR2 SVGAGI. The CDR3 region is CASSSGTGIRNEQFF. Written as DNA, the CDR3 is TGTGCCAGCAGCTCCGGGACAGGGATAAGAAATGAGCAGTTCTTC.

The chain is built from TRBV6-6 and TRBJ1-1; D not certain. This CDR3 is built from 14 residues. Germline values: CDR1 MNHNY, CDR2 SVGAGI (reference sequence). Written as DNA, the CDR3 is TGTGTTACTTCGGAGGCAGCAAAGAACACTGAAGCTTTCTTT. Translating it yields CVTSEAAKNTEAFF.

The V gene is TRBV4-2, the J gene TRBJ2-1, with D possibly TRBD2 on 6 matching bases. The germline gives CDR1 LGHNA, CDR2 YNFKEQ. Trimming took off 3 bases at V and 5 bases at J, with 17 bases between the two ends. This CDR3 has 16 residues. The CDR3 sequence is CASSQPLAGGNNEQFF. CDR3 DNA: TGTGCCAGCAGCCAGCCACTAGCTGGGGGAAACAATGAGCAGTTCTTC.

The CDR3 nucleotides read TGTGCCAGCTCGGGACTAGCGGACCTGACAGATACGCAGTATTTT. Protein product: CASSGLADLTDTQYF. The V and J genes are TRBV27 and TRBJ2-3; 11 bases are a match to TRBD2. V was clipped by 8 bases and J by 3 bases; unmatched bases: 7. Per the germline V gene, CDR1 is MNHEY and CDR2 is SMNVEV (reference sequence). CDR3 length: 15 amino acids.

The chain combines TRBV9 with TRBJ2-7, with D tentatively TRBD2 (6 bases). This CDR3 contains 11 residues. The V and J ends lost 3 bases and 7 bases respectively, with 8 bases between them. Germline-derived CDR1 and CDR2 are SGDLS and YYNGEE. The CDR3 region has the DNA TGTGCCAGCAGCGGCGCGGGGGAGCAGTACTTC. Translated: CASSGAGEQYF.